This T cell receptor (beta chain) was found in a study of blood T cell repertoires in COVID-19. Study in general: From T cells, B-cell-depleted T cells, or PBMCs came the material, which was cDNA or gDNA.

TCRdb keeps only in-frame clones here, not all; method: immunoSEQ multiplex PCR. The sample lists 340,000 or so clones, 80% to 90% seen once, with around 4.5% in the top ten. In terms of age and location, participants ranged from about 18 to 89 years and lived in approximately 26 US areas. Which cohort a participant joined came from the clinical history participants gave. This TCR was sampled from a woman in her forties with acute COVID-19. The sequenced sample was PBMCs or T cells enriched from blood (not recorded which).

CDR3 sequence (DNA): TGTGCCAGCAGTTATGCTCGACAGAGCTATAATTCACCCCTCCACTTT. It encodes CASSYARQSYNSPLHF. The rearrangement uses TRBV25-1 and TRBJ1-6; D perhaps matches TRBD1 (5 bases). V lost 5 bases and J lost 3, with 14 bases in between. The CDR3 length is 16 residues. Germline CDR1 MGHDK, CDR2 SYGVNS.